These 16 T cell receptor beta chains were sequenced from one sample in a study of T cells after yellow fever vaccination. TCRdb called the 5' RACE reads again in MiXCR, with one record for every CDR3 protein. The sample shows hundreds of thousands of distinct CDR3 sequences, roughly 13% of them seen only once. The sample was PBMCs, taken on the day of the yellow fever booster vaccination. These receptors all come from a man aged 25 to 45 who received the YFV17D yellow fever vaccine.

The chain combines TRBV12-3 or TRBV12-4 with TRBJ2-2; D remains ambiguous. V was pared by 8 bases and J by 1 base, with 11 bases between. This CDR3 spans 14 amino acids. This chain's CDR3 is CASVGQVNTGELFF. CDR3 nucleotides: TGTGCCAGCGTCGGGCAGGTGAACACCGGGGAGCTGTTTTTT.

This clonotype has more than one count but fewer than ten. The chain carries TRBV7-2 and TRBJ2-5; 10 bases align to TRBD2. From germline, CDR1 is SGHTA and CDR2 FQGNSA. V shed 3 bases, J shed 5 bases, and the junction held 6 bases outside the gene matches. This CDR3 is 15 amino acids long. CDR3 sequence (DNA): TGTGCCAGCAGCTTTTTCGGGACTAGCGAGGAGACCCAGTACTTC. The encoded protein is CASSFFGTSEETQYF.

In its sample, this clonotype was seen a few times. The rearrangement uses TRBV9 and TRBJ2-3; D is possibly TRBD1 or TRBD2 (5 bases each). Germline loops: CDR1 SGDLS, CDR2 YYNGEE. The V end was cut by 4 bases, the J end by 4 bases, with 19 bases between. CDR3 length: 16 residues. CDR3 bases: TGTGCCAGCAGCCACCGGGGCGTGATGTTGCCAGATACGCAGTATTTT. It is translated as CASSHRGVMLPDTQYF. Together with reference TRBV9 and TRBJ2-3, the CDR3 gives the full variable domain: DSGVTQTPKHLITATGQRVTLRCSPRSGDLSVYWYQQSLDQGLQFLIQYYNGEERAKGNILERFSAQQFPDLHSELNLSSLELGDSALYFCASSHRGVMLPDTQYFGPGTRLTVL.

The rearrangement joins TRBV15 to TRBJ2-1; D is unresolved. The V end was cut by 3 bases, the J end by 8 bases, with 5 bases between. The V gene's germline CDR1 is LNHNV and CDR2 YYDKDF (reference sequence). This CDR3 region has 11 residues. The CDR3 DNA reads as TGTGCCACCAGCAGTGGTCATGAGCAGTTCTTC. Translation: CATSSGHEQFF.

This clonotype was detected a few times. The chain employs TRBV20-1 and TRBJ1-6; D unresolved. Germline values: CDR1 DFQATT, CDR2 SNEGSKA (reference sequence). This CDR3 is built from 16 residues. Trimming removed 1 base from V and 0 bases from J, with 10 bases in between. CDR3: CSARGTQSSYNSPLHF. DNA for the CDR3: TGCAGTGCTAGAGGCACTCAGAGCTCCTATAATTCACCCCTCCACTTT.

V gene TRBV5-6 combines with J gene TRBJ2-3; TRBD1 aligns across 9 bases. The ends lost 4 bases at V and 0 bases at J; junction bases unmatched: 12. In germline, CDR1 is SGHDT, CDR2 YYEEEE. This CDR3 is built from 18 residues. CDR3 sequence: CASSQTGHGTGSTDTQYF. As DNA, the CDR3 is TGTGCCAGCAGCCAAACCGGCCACGGGACAGGGAGCACAGATACGCAGTATTTT.

DNA of the CDR3: TGTGCCAGCAGTCCCCTAACGACTAACCCTAAAGCCGATACGCAGTATTTT. It is translated as CASSPLTTNPKADTQYF. The V call is TRBV6-1, the J call TRBJ2-3; weak D call: TRBD2 (5 bases). Per the germline V gene, CDR1 is MNHNS and CDR2 is SASEGT. The CDR3 extends over 17 amino acids. Trimming removed 5 bases at V and 6 bases at J, with 24 bases between.

The J gene is TRBJ2-1, the V gene TRBV10-3; D unresolved. Per germline, CDR1 ENHRY and CDR2 SYGVKD. With 7 bases removed from V and 7 bases from J, the gap between germline ends came to 11 bases. The CDR3 covers 12 residues. DNA for the CDR3: TGTGCCATCAAAGAGGTCGGAAATGAGCAGTTCTTC. It codes for CAIKEVGNEQFF.

The chain is built from TRBV7-9 and TRBJ2-5; D is ambiguous. The CDR3 sequence is 14 residues long. CDR1 and CDR2 (germline): SEHNR, FQNEAQ (reference sequence). With 3 bases removed from V and 2 bases from J, the gap between germline ends came to 10 bases. The CDR3 nucleotides are TGTGCCAGCAGCTTCGATGGGCCGCAAGAGACCCAGTACTTC. This sequence encodes CASSFDGPQETQYF.

This clonotype was observed a few times. The chain has TRBV19 and TRBJ2-5; 7 bases align to TRBD1. In germline, CDR1 is LNHDA, CDR2 SQIVND (reference sequence). The V gene end was trimmed by 7 bases and the J gene end by 3 bases; junction bases not matched to a gene: 5. The CDR3 is 13 amino acids. CDR3 coding DNA: TGTGCCAGTAACAGGGGAGTTGAAGAGACCCAGTACTTC. Translated, it gives CASNRGVEETQYF.

This clonotype showed up just a few times. The chain joins TRBV28 to TRBJ1-1; D uncertain. The CDR3 has 13 amino acids. V lost 7 bases, J lost 0 bases, and 9 bases lay in between. Germline CDR1 and CDR2: MDHEN and SYDVKM. CDR3 nucleotides: TGTGCCAGCACCTTTAACCTGAACACTGAAGCTTTCTTT. As protein: CASTFNLNTEAFF.

There are many counts of this clonotype. The chain carries TRBV5-1 and TRBJ2-7, with 9 bases matching TRBD2. The CDR3 covers 14 residues. Germline V gene lookup returns CDR1 SGHRS and CDR2 YFSETQ. Germline trimming cut 4 bases from V and 3 bases from J; bases unmatched to any gene: 5. This CDR3 is CASSISGSDYEQYF. CDR3 in DNA: TGCGCCAGCAGCATTAGCGGGAGTGACTACGAGCAGTACTTC.

This clonotype has more than one count but fewer than ten. The chain combines TRBV28 with TRBJ2-1; D possibly corresponds to TRBD1 (6 bases). V was cut by 5 bases and J by 0 bases, with 8 bases left in between. CDR1 and CDR2 (germline): MDHEN, SYDVKM. The CDR3 covers 14 residues. The CDR3 spells CASSGQPSYNEQFF. The CDR3 coding sequence is TGTGCCAGCAGTGGACAGCCCTCCTACAATGAGCAGTTCTTC.

Only a few counts were recorded for this clonotype. J is TRBJ2-5 and V is TRBV5-1; a weak D match, TRBD1 (6 bases). CDR1 is SGHRS, CDR2 YFSETQ, per germline. Trimming stripped 4 bases from V and 7 bases from J, with 17 bases between. The CDR3 has 14 amino acids. CDR3 region: CASSQRQDKRTQYF. CDR3 nucleotides: TGCGCCAGCAGCCAGAGACAGGACAAGAGGACCCAGTACTTC.

On this clonotype itself: The junction departs from the called germline gene at one end, perhaps through a read error. This rearrangement joins TRBV6-5 to TRBJ2-7; possibly TRBD1 or TRBD2 for D (6 bases each). The CDR3 loop spans 15 amino acids. CDR1 is MNHEY, CDR2 SVGAGI, per germline. This chain's CDR3 is CASSYSGDSYYEQYF. For the CDR3, the DNA is TGTGCCAGCAGCTACTCAGGGGACTCCTACTACGAGCAGTACTTC.

This chain connects TRBV7-2 to TRBJ2-5, with 12 bases fitting TRBD1. Germline lookup yields CDR1 SGHTA and CDR2 FQGNSA. The CDR3 has 16 residues. The V segment lost 4 bases and the J segment 6 bases; nucleotides outside the gene matches: 9. The CDR3 region is CASSSTGTGGHQTQYF. In DNA form, the CDR3 reads TGTGCCAGCAGCTCCACCGGGACAGGGGGCCACCAGACCCAGTACTTC. Full variable domain (outside the CDR3, taken from reference TRBV7-2 and TRBJ2-5): GAGVSQSPSNKVTEKGKDVELRCDPISGHTALYWYRQSLGQGLEFLIYFQGNSAPDKSGLPSDRFSAERTGGSVSTLTIQRTQQEDSAVYLCASSSTGTGGHQTQYFGPGTRLLVL.